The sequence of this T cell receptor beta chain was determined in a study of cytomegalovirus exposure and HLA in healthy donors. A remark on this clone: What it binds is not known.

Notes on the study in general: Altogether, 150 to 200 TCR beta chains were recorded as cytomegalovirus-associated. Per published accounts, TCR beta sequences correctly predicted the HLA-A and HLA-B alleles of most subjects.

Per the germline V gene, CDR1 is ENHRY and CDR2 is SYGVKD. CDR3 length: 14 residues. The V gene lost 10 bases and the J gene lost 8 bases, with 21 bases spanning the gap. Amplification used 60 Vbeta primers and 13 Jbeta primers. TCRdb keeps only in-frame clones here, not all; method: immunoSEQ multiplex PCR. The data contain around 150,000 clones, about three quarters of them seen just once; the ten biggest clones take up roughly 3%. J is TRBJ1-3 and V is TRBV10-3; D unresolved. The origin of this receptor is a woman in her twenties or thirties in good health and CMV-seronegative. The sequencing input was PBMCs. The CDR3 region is CATKRTGLEDTIYF. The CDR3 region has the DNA TGTGCCACCAAACGGACTGGTTTGGAGGACACCATATATTTT.